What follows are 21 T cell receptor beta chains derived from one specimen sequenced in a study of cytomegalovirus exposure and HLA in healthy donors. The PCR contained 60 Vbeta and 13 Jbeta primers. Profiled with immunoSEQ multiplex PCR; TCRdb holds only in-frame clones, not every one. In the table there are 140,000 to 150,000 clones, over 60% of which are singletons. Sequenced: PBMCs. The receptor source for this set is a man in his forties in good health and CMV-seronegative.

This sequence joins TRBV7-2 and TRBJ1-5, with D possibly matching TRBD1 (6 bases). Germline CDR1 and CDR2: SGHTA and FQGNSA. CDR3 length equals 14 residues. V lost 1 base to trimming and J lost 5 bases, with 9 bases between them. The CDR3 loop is CASSLGAGDQPQHF. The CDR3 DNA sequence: TGTGCCAGCAGCTTAGGGGCAGGGGATCAGCCCCAGCATTTT. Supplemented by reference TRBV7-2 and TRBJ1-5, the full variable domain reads GAGVSQSPSNKVTEKGKDVELRCDPISGHTALYWYRQSLGQGLEFLIYFQGNSAPDKSGLPSDRFSAERTGGSVSTLTIQRTQQEDSAVYLCASSLGAGDQPQHFGDGTRLSIL.

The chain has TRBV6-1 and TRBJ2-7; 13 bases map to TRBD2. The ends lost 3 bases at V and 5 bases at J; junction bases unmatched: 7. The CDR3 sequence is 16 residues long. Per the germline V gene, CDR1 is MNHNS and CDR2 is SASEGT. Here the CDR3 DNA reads TGTGCCAGCAGTGATTATACTAGCGGGGGGGCCAACGAGCAGTACTTC. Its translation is CASSDYTSGGANEQYF.

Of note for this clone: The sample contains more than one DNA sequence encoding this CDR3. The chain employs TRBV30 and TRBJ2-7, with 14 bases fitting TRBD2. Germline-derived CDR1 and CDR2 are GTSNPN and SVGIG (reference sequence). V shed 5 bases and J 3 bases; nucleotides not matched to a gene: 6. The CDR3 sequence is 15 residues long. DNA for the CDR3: TGTGCCTGGGGCCTGGGACTAGCGGGAGTCTACGAGCAGTACTTC. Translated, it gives CAWGLGLAGVYEQYF.

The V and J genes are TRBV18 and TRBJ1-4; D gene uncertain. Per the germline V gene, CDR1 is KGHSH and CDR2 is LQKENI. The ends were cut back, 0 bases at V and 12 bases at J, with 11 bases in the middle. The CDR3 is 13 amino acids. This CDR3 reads CASSPPALEELFF. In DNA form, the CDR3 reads TGTGCCAGCTCACCACCCGCTCTGGAGGAACTGTTTTTT.

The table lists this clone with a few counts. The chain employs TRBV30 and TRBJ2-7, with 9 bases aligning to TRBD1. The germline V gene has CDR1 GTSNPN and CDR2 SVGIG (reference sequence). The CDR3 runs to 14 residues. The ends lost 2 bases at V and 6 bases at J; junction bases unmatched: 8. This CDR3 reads CAWSPGQGLCEQYF. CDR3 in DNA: TGTGCCTGGAGTCCGGGACAGGGATTATGCGAGCAGTACTTC.

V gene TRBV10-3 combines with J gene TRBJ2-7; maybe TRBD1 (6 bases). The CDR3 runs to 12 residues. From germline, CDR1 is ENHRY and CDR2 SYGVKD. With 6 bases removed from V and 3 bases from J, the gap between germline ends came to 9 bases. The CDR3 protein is CAISPDSYEQYF. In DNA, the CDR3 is TGTGCCATCAGCCCGGACAGCTACGAGCAGTACTTC.

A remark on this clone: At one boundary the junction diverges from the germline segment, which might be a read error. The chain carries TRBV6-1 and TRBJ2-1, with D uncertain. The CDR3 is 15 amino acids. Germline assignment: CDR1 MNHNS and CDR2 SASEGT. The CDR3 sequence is CASSEVQFSHNEQFF. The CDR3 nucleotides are TGTGCCAGCAGTGAAGTCCAGTTCTCCCACAATGAGCAGTTCTTC.

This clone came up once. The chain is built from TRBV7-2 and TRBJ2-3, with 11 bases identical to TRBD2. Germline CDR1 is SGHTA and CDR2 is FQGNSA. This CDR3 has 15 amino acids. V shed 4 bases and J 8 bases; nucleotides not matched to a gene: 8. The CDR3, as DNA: TGTGCCAGCAGCTGGGATAGCGGGAGGGCCGGTACGCAGTATTTT. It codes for CASSWDSGRAGTQYF.

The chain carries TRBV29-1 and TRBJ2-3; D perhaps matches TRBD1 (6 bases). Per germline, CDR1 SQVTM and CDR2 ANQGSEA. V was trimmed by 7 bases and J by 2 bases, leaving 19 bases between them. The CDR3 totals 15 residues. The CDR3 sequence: CSAGGSFSYTDTQYF. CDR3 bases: TGCAGCGCTGGGGGCAGTTTTTCCTACACAGATACGCAGTATTTT.

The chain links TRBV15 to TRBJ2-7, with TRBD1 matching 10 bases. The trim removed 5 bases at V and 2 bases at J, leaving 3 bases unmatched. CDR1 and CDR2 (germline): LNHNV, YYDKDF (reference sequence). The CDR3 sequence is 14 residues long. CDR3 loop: CATSWDRGTYEQYF. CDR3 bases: TGTGCCACCAGCTGGGACAGGGGAACCTACGAGCAGTACTTC.

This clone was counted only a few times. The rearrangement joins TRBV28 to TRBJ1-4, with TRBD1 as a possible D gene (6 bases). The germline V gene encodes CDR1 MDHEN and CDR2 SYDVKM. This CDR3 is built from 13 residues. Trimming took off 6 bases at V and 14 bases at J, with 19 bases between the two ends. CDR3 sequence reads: CASRKQGPPKLFF. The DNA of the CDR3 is TGTGCCAGCAGGAAACAGGGCCCCCCTAAGCTGTTTTTT.

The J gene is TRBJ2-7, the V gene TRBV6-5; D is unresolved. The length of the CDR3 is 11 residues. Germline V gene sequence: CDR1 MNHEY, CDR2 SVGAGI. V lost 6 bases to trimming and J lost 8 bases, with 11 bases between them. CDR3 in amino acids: CASRGDIKQYF. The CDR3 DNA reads TGTGCCAGCAGGGGCGATATCAAGCAGTACTTC.

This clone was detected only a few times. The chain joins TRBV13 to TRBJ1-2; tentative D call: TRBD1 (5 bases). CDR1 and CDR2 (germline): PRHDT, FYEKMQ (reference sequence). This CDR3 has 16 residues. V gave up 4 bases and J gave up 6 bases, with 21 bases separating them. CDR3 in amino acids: CASSSRSVQAGDGYTF. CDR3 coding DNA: TGTGCCAGCAGCTCTAGGTCCGTACAGGCGGGGGATGGCTACACCTTC.

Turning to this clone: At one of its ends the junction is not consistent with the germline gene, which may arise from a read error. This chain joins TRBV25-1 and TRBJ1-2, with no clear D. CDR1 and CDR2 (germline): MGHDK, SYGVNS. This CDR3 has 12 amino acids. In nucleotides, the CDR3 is TGTACCAGCAGTGGTTCAGGTTTTGGCTACACCTTC. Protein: CTSSGSGFGYTF.

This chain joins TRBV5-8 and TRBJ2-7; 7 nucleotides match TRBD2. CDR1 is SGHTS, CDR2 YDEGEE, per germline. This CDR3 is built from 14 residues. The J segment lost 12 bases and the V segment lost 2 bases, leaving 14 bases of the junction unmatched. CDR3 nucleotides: TGTGCCAGCAGCTTTGGCGGGAGCTCCTTGAGTCCGTACTTC. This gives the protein CASSFGGSSLSPYF.

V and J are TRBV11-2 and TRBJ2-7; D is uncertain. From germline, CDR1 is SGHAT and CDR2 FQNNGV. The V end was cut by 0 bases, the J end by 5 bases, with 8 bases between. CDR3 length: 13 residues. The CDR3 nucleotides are TGTGCCAGCAGCTTAGAGTTCGAGGACGAGCAGTACTTC. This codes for CASSLEFEDEQYF.

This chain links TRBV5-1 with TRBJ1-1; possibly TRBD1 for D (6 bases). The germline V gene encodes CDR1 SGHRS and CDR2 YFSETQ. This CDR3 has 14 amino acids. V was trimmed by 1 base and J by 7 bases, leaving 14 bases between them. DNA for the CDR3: TGCGCCAGCAGCTTGACAGGGTGGCAGGGTGAAGCTTTCTTT. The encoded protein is CASSLTGWQGEAFF.

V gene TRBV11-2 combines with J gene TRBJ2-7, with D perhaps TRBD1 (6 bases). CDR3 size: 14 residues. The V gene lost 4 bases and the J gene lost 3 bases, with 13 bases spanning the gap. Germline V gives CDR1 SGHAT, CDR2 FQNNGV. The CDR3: CASSSLWDNYEQYF. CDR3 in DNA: TGTGCCAGCAGCTCGCTCTGGGACAACTACGAGCAGTACTTC.

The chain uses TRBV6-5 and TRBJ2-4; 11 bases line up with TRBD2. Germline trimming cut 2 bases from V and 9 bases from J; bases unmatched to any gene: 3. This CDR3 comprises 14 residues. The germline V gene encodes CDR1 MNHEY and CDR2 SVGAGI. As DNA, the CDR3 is TGTGCCAGCAGTTACGGGCTAGCGGGAGGCATTCAGTACTTC. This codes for CASSYGLAGGIQYF.

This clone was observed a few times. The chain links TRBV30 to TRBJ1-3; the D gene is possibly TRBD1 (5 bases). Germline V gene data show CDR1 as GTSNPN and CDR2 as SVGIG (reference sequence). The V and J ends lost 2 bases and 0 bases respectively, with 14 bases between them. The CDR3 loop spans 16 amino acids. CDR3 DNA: TGTGCCTGGAGTAGCCCGACAGAACACTCTGGAAACACCATATATTTT. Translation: CAWSSPTEHSGNTIYF.

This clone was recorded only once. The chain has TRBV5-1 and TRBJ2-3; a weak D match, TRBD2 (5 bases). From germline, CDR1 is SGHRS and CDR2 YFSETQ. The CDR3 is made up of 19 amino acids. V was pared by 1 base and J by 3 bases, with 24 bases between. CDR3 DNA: TGCGCCAGCAGCTTGATGAGGGCGCCAGGCAGTTCCTCGACAGATACGCAGTATTTT. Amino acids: CASSLMRAPGSSSTDTQYF.